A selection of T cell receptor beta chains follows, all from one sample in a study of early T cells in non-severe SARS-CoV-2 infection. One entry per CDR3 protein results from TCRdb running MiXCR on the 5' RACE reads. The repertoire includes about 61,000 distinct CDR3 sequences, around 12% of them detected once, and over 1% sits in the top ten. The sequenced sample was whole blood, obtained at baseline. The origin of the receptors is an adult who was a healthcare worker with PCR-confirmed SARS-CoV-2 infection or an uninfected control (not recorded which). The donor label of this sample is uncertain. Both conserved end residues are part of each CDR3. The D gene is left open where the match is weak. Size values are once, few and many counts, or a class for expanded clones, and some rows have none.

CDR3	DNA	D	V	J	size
CASSLQTGNNSPLHF	TGCGCCAGCAGCTTACAGACAGGGAATAATTCACCCCTCCACTTT	TRBD1	TRBV5-1	TRBJ1-6	few
CASSVGTSGPQGTQYF	TGTGCCAGCAGCGTAGGGACTAGCGGCCCACAGGGTACGCAGTATTTT	TRBD2	TRBV7-2	TRBJ2-3	.
CASRLGQPNNEQFF	TGTGCCAGCCGGTTGGGACAGCCCAACAATGAGCAGTTCTTC	TRBD1	TRBV2	TRBJ2-1	.
CAWSATGATEAFF	TGTGCCTGGAGTGCGACAGGAGCCACTGAAGCTTTCTTT	.	TRBV30	TRBJ1-1	.
CSVGVGASTDTQYF	TGCAGCGTTGGTGTTGGGGCGAGCACAGATACGCAGTATTTT	.	TRBV29-1	TRBJ2-3	many
CASKEEMNTEAFF	TGTGCCAGCAAGGAGGAGATGAACACTGAAGCTTTCTTT	.	TRBV13	TRBJ1-1	few
CASSGSHGNTEAFF	TGTGCCAGCTCCGGCTCCCACGGGAACACTGAAGCTTTCTTT	.	TRBV18	TRBJ1-1	few
CSARSRDPNIQYF	TGCAGTGCTAGATCCCGAGACCCTAACATTCAGTACTTC	.	TRBV20-1	TRBJ2-4	.
CSVIGEPRGGTDRDRAPTNEKLFF	TGCAGCGTTATCGGGGAACCGCGAGGGGGTACAGACCGGGACAGAGCTCCAACTAATGAAAAACTGTTTTTT	TRBD1	TRBV29-1	TRBJ1-4	.
CASSQEGRRGPRETQYF	TGCGCCAGCAGCCAAGAGGGACGGCGGGGGCCGAGAGAGACCCAGTACTTC	.	TRBV4-1	TRBJ2-5	.
CASSLAGGTDTQYF	TGTGCCAGCAGCTTGGCAGGGGGCACAGATACGCAGTATTTT	.	TRBV7-7	TRBJ2-3	.
CAISDIAEGRYNSPLHF	TGTGCCATCAGTGATATTGCGGAGGGGAGGTATAATTCACCCCTCCACTTT	.	TRBV10-3	TRBJ1-6	many
CASSSRAKGTRNEQFF	TGTGCCAGTAGTAGCCGTGCTAAGGGTACGAGAAATGAGCAGTTCTTC	.	TRBV19	TRBJ2-1	.
CSVRGHTKNIQYF	TGCAGCGTGCGGGGGCATACCAAAAACATTCAGTACTTC	.	TRBV29-1	TRBJ2-4	many
CASSPYRSSENTIYF	TGTGCCAGCAGCCCCTACCGGAGCTCTGAAAACACCATATATTTT	.	TRBV14	TRBJ1-3	many
CASSQGLAGGSTDTQYF	TGTGCCAGCAGCCAGGGACTAGCGGGGGGGAGTACAGATACGCAGTATTTT	TRBD2	TRBV7-8	TRBJ2-3	.
CASSSRVLSTDTQYF	TGTGCCAGCAGTTCCAGAGTGTTGAGCACAGATACGCAGTATTTT	.	TRBV6-2/TRBV6-3	TRBJ2-3	.
CASSYSGGTDTQYF	TGTGCCAGCAGTTACAGCGGGGGAACAGATACGCAGTATTTT	TRBD2	TRBV27	TRBJ2-3	.
CASSLLTERETQYF	TGTGCCAGCAGCTTATTAACGGAAAGAGAGACCCAGTACTTC	.	TRBV7-8	TRBJ2-5	few
CSVEGSGWTEAFF	TGCAGCGTTGAAGGCTCAGGATGGACTGAAGCTTTCTTT	.	TRBV29-1	TRBJ1-1	.
CASSVSPGGTEAFF	TGTGCCAGCAGCGTAAGTCCGGGGGGCACTGAAGCTTTCTTT	.	TRBV9	TRBJ1-1	.
CASSERQTNNSPLHF	TGTGCCAGCAGTGAGCGGCAGACAAATAATTCACCCCTCCACTTT	.	TRBV2	TRBJ1-6	.
CASSLAGARSDTQYF	TGCGCCAGCAGCTTGGCAGGGGCGCGTTCAGATACGCAGTATTTT	.	TRBV5-1	TRBJ2-3	few
CASSLGPKGVPGANVLTF	TGTGCCAGCAGCCTTGGACCTAAGGGGGTACCTGGGGCCAACGTCCTGACTTTC	.	TRBV7-8	TRBJ2-6	many
CASSFYTPAYNEQFF	TGTGCCAGCAGCTTCTACACCCCGGCCTACAATGAGCAGTTCTTC	.	TRBV5-6	TRBJ2-1	few
CSVEGRASTDTQYF	TGCAGCGTTGAAGGCCGCGCTAGCACAGATACGCAGTATTTT	.	TRBV29-1	TRBJ2-3	few
CASSWASGVSTDTQYF	TGTGCCAGCAGTTGGGCCAGCGGGGTTAGCACAGATACGCAGTATTTT	TRBD2	TRBV12-3/TRBV12-4	TRBJ2-3	.
CASKYGTDTQYF	TGTGCCAGCAAATATGGCACAGATACGCAGTATTTT	.	TRBV2	TRBJ2-3	.
CASSPDTDTQYF	TGTGCCAGCAGCCCAGACACAGATACGCAGTATTTT	.	TRBV7-2	TRBJ2-3	.
CASSADMGFKNIQYF	TGTGCCAGCAGCGCCGACATGGGGTTCAAAAACATTCAGTACTTC	.	TRBV7-2	TRBJ2-4	many
CASSQMGGTQYF	TGTGCCAGCAGCCAAATGGGGGGGACGCAGTATTTT	TRBD2	TRBV7-3	TRBJ2-3	.
CASSLQVTDTQYF	TGCGCCAGCAGCTTACAAGTCACAGATACGCAGTATTTT	.	TRBV5-1	TRBJ2-3	many
CASSLYPPRTGDNSPLHF	TGTGCCAGCAGTTTATACCCCCCACGGACAGGGGACAATTCACCCCTCCACTTT	TRBD1	TRBV28	TRBJ1-6	few
CASRRQGSNYGYTF	TGTGCCAGCAGGAGACAGGGGTCTAACTATGGCTACACCTTC	TRBD1	TRBV6-1	TRBJ1-2	many
CSARVSGLTGELFF	TGCAGTGCTAGAGTTAGCGGTCTCACCGGGGAGCTGTTTTTT	.	TRBV20-1	TRBJ2-2	.
CASSTRREAKNIQYF	TGTGCCAGCAGCACCCGCCGGGAAGCCAAAAACATTCAGTACTTC	.	TRBV7-8	TRBJ2-4	few
CASSQGGAALTTEAFF	TGCGCCAGCAGCCAAGGAGGGGCAGCCCTGACCACTGAAGCTTTCTTT	.	TRBV4-1	TRBJ1-1	few
CASSRVASGGRNEQFF	TGCGCCAGCAGTCGGGTTGCTAGCGGGGGGCGCAATGAGCAGTTCTTC	TRBD2	TRBV23-1	TRBJ2-1	.
CASSLAGAYNSPLHF	TGTGCCAGCAGCTTGGCAGGGGCATATAATTCACCCCTCCACTTT	.	TRBV5-4	TRBJ1-6	.
CAISWESQNGYTF	TGTGCCATCAGTTGGGAGTCTCAGAATGGCTACACCTTC	.	TRBV10-3	TRBJ1-2	few
CASSTPGLRNSPLHF	TGTGCCAGCAGCACTCCGGGATTAAGAAATTCACCCCTCCACTTT	.	TRBV7-2	TRBJ1-6	.
CASSPPRLSEQFF	TGTGCCAGTAGTCCTCCGCGACTATCTGAGCAGTTCTTC	.	TRBV19	TRBJ2-1	many
CASSRQGSGGYTF	TGTGCCAGCAGTCGACAAGGTTCAGGGGGCTACACCTTC	.	TRBV11-2	TRBJ1-2	few
CASSLLGGANNEQFF	TGCGCCAGCAGCTTGTTGGGCGGGGCCAACAATGAGCAGTTCTTC	.	TRBV5-1	TRBJ2-1	many
CASSPEQGAYNEQFF	TGTGCCAGCAGTCCCGAGCAGGGGGCCTACAATGAGCAGTTCTTC	TRBD1	TRBV2	TRBJ2-1	.
CASSFSGVKQETQYF	TGTGCCAGCAGCTTCAGCGGGGTCAAACAAGAGACCCAGTACTTC	TRBD2	TRBV7-9	TRBJ2-5	few
CASSKRTTVTGELFF	TGTGCCAGCAGCAAGCGGACCACAGTCACCGGGGAGCTGTTTTTT	.	TRBV5-4	TRBJ2-2	few
CSAATQAKNIQYF	TGCAGTGCAGCGACCCAAGCCAAAAACATTCAGTACTTC	.	TRBV20-1	TRBJ2-4	.
CASSATTTNQEKLFF	TGTGCCAGCAGCGCAACGACCACAAATCAGGAAAAACTGTTTTTT	.	TRBV9	TRBJ1-4	.
CASSEKIPAWLAGITGELFF	TGTGCCAGCAGTGAAAAAATACCGGCGTGGCTAGCGGGGATCACCGGGGAGCTGTTTTTT	TRBD2	TRBV2	TRBJ2-2	.
CASQANSGNTIYF	TGTGCCAGTCAGGCGAACTCTGGAAACACCATATATTTT	.	TRBV19	TRBJ1-3	many
CSARRGLGNEQFF	TGCAGTGCTAGAAGGGGGTTAGGCAATGAGCAGTTCTTC	.	TRBV20-1	TRBJ2-1	.